Sequencing of this T cell receptor beta chain was carried out in a study of blood T cell repertoires in COVID-19. Across the whole study: COVID-19 samples, acute and convalescent, were from the United States, Italy and Spain. PBMCs, B-cell-depleted T cells, or T cells provided the cDNA or gDNA that made up the material.

In germline, CDR1 is DFQATT, CDR2 SNEGSKA (reference sequence). V was clipped by 2 bases and J by 8 bases, with 9 bases between them. This CDR3 has 11 amino acids. Repertoires were generated with immunoSEQ multiplex PCR, while TCRdb's copy carries only in-frame clones and drops some. This sample yields approximately 230,000 clones, of which 70% to 85% are seen a single time; 4.5% to 6% belongs to the top ten. Material: peripheral blood. This TCR was recovered from a woman older than 75 with active or convalescent COVID-19. The chain is built from TRBV20-1 and TRBJ1-1; perhaps TRBD1 as D (6 bases). The CDR3 bases are TGCAGTGCTAGAACAAGGGGGGAAGCTTTCTTT. Its translation: CSARTRGEAFF.